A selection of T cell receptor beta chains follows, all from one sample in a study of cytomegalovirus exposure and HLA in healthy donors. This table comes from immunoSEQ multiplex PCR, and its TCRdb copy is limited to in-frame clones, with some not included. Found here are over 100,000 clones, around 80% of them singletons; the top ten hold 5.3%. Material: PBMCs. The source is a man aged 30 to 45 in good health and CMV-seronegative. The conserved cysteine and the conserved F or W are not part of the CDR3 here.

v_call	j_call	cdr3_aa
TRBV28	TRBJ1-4	ASRWGGRREKLF
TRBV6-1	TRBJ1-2	ASLLDRGRDYGYT
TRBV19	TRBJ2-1	ASSIWRESYNEQF
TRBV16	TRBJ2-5	ASSQSGRGSQETQY
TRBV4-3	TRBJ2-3	ASSQQTSGRFDTQY
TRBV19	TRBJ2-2	ASLPGGNTGELF
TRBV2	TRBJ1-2	ASSIRDRAWRRDGYT
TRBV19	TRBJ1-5	ASNLARGETQPQH
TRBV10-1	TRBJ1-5	ASSDLGHPSNQPQH
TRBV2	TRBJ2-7	ASTREGAEQY
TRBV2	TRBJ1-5	ASSEPPWTGGPSNQPQH
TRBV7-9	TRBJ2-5	ASSLSGLAGPSQETQY
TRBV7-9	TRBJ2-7	ASSTDRPSSYEQY
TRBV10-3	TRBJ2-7	AAAGGYEQY
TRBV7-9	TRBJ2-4	ASSSWTGLAKNIQY
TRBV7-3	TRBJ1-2	ASGQGTPGGYT
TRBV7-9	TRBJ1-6	ASSFGQGGSYNSPLH
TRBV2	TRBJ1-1	ASSAQGAGEAF
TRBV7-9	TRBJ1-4	ASSPGMEGPHKLF
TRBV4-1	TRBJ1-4	ASRPWTGGGVTNEKLF
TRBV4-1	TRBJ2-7	ASSRVAGIDEQY
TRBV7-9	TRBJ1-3	ASSLAGRDTIY
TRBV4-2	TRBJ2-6	ASSQGGFSGANVLT
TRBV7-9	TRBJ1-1	ASSPLGGKHTEAF
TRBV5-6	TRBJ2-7	ASSEGQMEYEQY
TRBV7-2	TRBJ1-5	ASSWDSGWGNQPQH
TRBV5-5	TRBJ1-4	ASSRGQGSEKLF
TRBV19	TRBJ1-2	ASTRTGLNYGYT
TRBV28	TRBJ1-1	ASSLGQGEAF
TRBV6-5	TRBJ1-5	ASSYSRGSQPQH
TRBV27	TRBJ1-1	ASSLAGRLNTEAF